The sequence of this T cell receptor (beta chain) was determined in a study of response to subunit inactivated influenza vaccine. Each CDR3 protein is one row after TCRdb ran MiXCR on the RT-PCR reads. The sample lists around 570,000 distinct CDR3 sequences, 11% occurring once. This CDR3 spans 16 amino acids. CDR1 and CDR2 from the germline V gene are MNHEY and SVGAGI. With V trimmed by 0 bases and J by 4 bases, 1 base remained unmatched. The same data also went into a second study, on T cells expressing NK-cell markers. As that report states: Synthesis of TCR beta cDNA relied on 5'RACE template switching carrying UMIs.

The sequence came from a man aged 45-65 years who received an inactivated influenza vaccine. The source material was PBMCs from blood, sampled on the day of vaccination. The rearrangement joins TRBV6-5 to TRBJ2-1; TRBD2 agrees at 12 bases. The CDR3 DNA sequence: TGTGCCAGCAGTTACTCCACTAGCGGGGGGTACAATGAGCAGTTCTTC. This codes for CASSYSTSGGYNEQFF.